This paragraph reports one TCR beta chain. Its specific antigen is unknown. No qualities accompany the bases; no much larger clone lies one base away. At diagnosis, peripheral blood, uninvolved tumor-adjacent lung and tumor were collected and stored as a combination of fresh-frozen and FFPE material. For TCR repertoire profiling, blood samples were analyzed in the form of peripheral blood mononuclear cells. This record belongs to a study of T cells in localized non-small cell lung cancer (dated by TCRdb to 2018 to 2021). About the investigation overall: The study examined T cell repertoires in a few hundred patients with early-stage NSCLC and compared tumors with uninvolved tumor-adjacent lungs. The cohort comprised some 220 treatment-naïve NSCLC patients with resected, localized lung tumors. Of the NSCLC patients, 120 to 150 were male and 107 were female, and the mean age was approximately 64 years.

TCR beta CDR3 regions were sequenced from DNA using the immunoSEQ Assay. Regarding the original processing steps: To compute T cell density, TCR beta template counts were normalized to usable DNA, which was estimated by amplifying housekeeping genes. The preseqR package was used to estimate richness by extrapolating to 400,000 templates for PBMC samples and to 120,000 templates for tissue samples. Clonality was taken to be one minus Pielou's evenness. To identify tissue-enriched TCRs, differential abundance testing was run on productive amino-acid clonotypes with a minimum total count of 5 and an alpha of 0.1. The Jaccard Index and the Morisita Overlap Index were used to measure repertoire overlap between compartments. GLIPH grouped TCR beta CDR3s together with public tetramer-defined viral CDR3s, and a viral motif had to include at least three viral sequences and show V-gene enrichment. Drawn from immuneACCESS, this table holds only the in-frame rearrangements with V and J called that TCRdb kept. Clones are partly lost; checked studies trace under half to an unresolved V gene and leave the rest unexplained. That table is the source of V, J and clone size, and D and trimming were worked out from the DNA. For this sample there are some 25,000 clones; 81% appear just once. The ten largest clonotypes hold roughly a tenth of the sample.

Findings and caveats that apply to the study as a whole: The highest T cell clonality was observed in uninvolved tumor-adjacent lung, where clonality exceeded that of tumor, suggesting that antigenic responses were more focused in uninvolved tumor-adjacent lung. Multi-region tumor sequencing was not performed, so intratumor heterogeneity could not be excluded. Of the top 100 tumor clones, a median of 57 were detected in paired uninvolved adjacent lung; over 25 were also among that lung's top 100. Longer overall survival was associated with higher T cell density in blood, whereas shorter survival was associated with higher clonality in adjacent lung. Because the study design was exploratory, TCR variables were selected using unadjusted p-values without false-discovery rate correction.

The germline V gene supplies CDR1 MDHEN and CDR2 SYDVKM. V is shortened by 5 bases, J by 3 bases, and the region joining them spans 13 bases. The CDR3, cysteine through phenylalanine, is 14 amino acids long. Kept here is only the CDR3 DNA, which spans 42 bases and is read in frame from base 1. This clonotype was sampled from a man aged 35 to 70 with stage III squamous cell lung carcinoma. This sequence uses TRBV28 and TRBJ1-2, with a weak D call of TRBD1 (6 bases match). Specimen: peripheral blood, collected before any cancer treatment. The sequence in DNA is TGTGCCAGCAGTCGGAGGGGGATCGACTATGGCTACACCTTC. It encodes CASSRRGIDYGYTF.